This TCR beta chain was recovered during a study of cytomegalovirus exposure and HLA in healthy donors (TCRdb year 2017). The study in broad terms: An earlier analysis of several hundred of the donors reported about 250 Gb of sequence data and 100 million to 130 million unique TCR beta sequences from 150 million to 200 million T cells. In the later analysis, no new phenotypic data were used to find candidate immune exposures; instead, reliance was placed on TCR beta sequences and their occurrence across donors. To decide whether each TCR beta V gene segment behaved as functional or pseudogenic, an earlier analysis of 587 of the donors relied on high-throughput TCR beta sequencing. The study aimed to test whether cataloging public T cell receptors could reveal signatures of past pathogen exposure. Typing coverage varied by locus: roughly 629-640 donors for A, B, C, DRB1 and DQB1; more than 500 for DQA1; some 610 for DPA1; roughly 450 for DPB1. The T cell repertoires of some 670 subjects were profiled by immunosequencing and related to cytomegalovirus serostatus. A later genetic analysis took genome-wide SNP genotypes for about three fifths of the 666 donors and used that subset as a discovery cohort. Donor age, sex, ethnicity and CMV serostatus were collected together with the repertoire data. Roughly five DR-DQ haplotypes were treated as single units for association and clustering because of strong linkage in the cohort. Of the 398 genotyped donors, roughly 80% were placed in the genetic ancestry cluster associated with self-reported Caucasian donors. Roughly 300 gigabases of sequencing data and 75 million to 85 million unique TCR sequences made up an early release that covered nearly 650 HLA-typed donors. A later analysis re-examined previously published TCR beta repertoires from about 700 donors and added high-resolution HLA genotyping to investigate patterns of TCR occurrence. High-throughput TCR immunosequencing, statistical association of individual TCRs with disease status, and machine learning were combined to predict cytomegalovirus infection status. Class I and class II HLA loci were covered by the typing at four-digit resolution. Among some 400 genotyped donors of the cohort, an average of roughly 230,000 unique TCR beta nucleotide sequences was sequenced per donor, of which roughly 17% were non-productive. All discovery cohort repertoires had been generated on a single sequencing platform. In addition to the first cohort of about 650 subjects, a separate validation cohort of some 120 different subjects was used. Summary of the overall study and its limitations: When HLA alleles, especially DR and DQ, strongly co-occurred, TCR associations were difficult to assign to individual alleles. Specific HLA alleles were associated with more than 15,000 TCR beta sequences at a false discovery rate of 0.05 in a later analysis. A cluster of highly shared sequence variants was judged likely to be a technical artifact of the sequencing pipeline. According to a later analysis, most CMV-associated TCR beta chains appeared to be HLA-restricted, and the HLA associations seemed to be driven largely by CMV exposure. Only TCR beta chains were sequenced in this cohort, and the absence of alpha or paired-chain data limited detectable features. In vitro tests confirmed that a few of the cytomegalovirus-associated TCR beta chains recognize cytomegalovirus antigens. Cytomegalovirus status was reported to be diagnosed by the classifier with high specificity and sensitivity in both the original and validation cohorts. In a later analysis, HLA-associated TCR beta chains showed more clonal expansion and lower generation probabilities than non-associated chains that were equally common. A further reported finding was that TCR beta sequences accurately predicted the HLA-A and HLA-B alleles for most subjects in the first cohort. According to the authors, the approach could potentially be generalized to other disease states and immunological phenotypes. Roughly uniform sequencing depth across donors was assumed in presence/absence analyses, although this assumption may not hold. Because some donors lacked HLA typing at each locus, the association tests relied only on the typed subset. Several of the top co-occurrence clusters appeared to be linked to parvovirus B19, influenza, CMV and Epstein-Barr virus, according to a later analysis. The study listed 150 to 200 TCR beta chains as associated with cytomegalovirus. Most TCR sequences were seen in very few donors, while some public TCRs were found in many individuals. According to a later genetic analysis, donors in an Asian-associated ancestry cluster had fewer N-insertions in productive TCRs than the approximately 650-donor mean. Because counts were too low, fewer than 20 rarely observed V segments, including chromosome 9 orphons, were excluded from the earlier analysis of fewer than 650 of the donors. Linkage disequilibrium might explain the correlated functional status among segregating V segments, but an unknown experimental factor could not be ruled out. Some IMGT-functional V segments, including TRBV6-2 and TRBV6-3, could not be distinguished by the 87-base-pair reads and were therefore excluded. In a later analysis, TCR association rates were found to vary across HLA loci, with the most associated TCRs seen for DRB1 alleles and the fewest for HLA-C alleles. In a later genetic analysis, a missense DCLRE1C variant was associated with V-gene and J-gene trimming of TCR beta chains, and the association was replicated in an independent cohort. In an earlier analysis of fewer than 750 of the donors, most TCR beta V segments were observed in productive rearrangements about 90% or about 30% of the time, broadly matching IMGT annotations. Immune exposure information for the cohort was limited to CMV serostatus.

Remarks on this clone: Its antigen target is currently unknown. Base qualities are not at hand, and no much larger clone is one base apart.

Receptors were amplified or captured by the immunoSEQ multiplex PCR assay. A mixture of 60 forward primers for TCR Vbeta segments and 13 reverse primers for TCR Jbeta segments was used in the multiplex PCR. Amplification of the CDR3 region of rearranged TCR beta genes was performed with a multiplex PCR assay on genomic DNA. Amplified TCR beta libraries were sequenced as 87-base-pair reads on the Illumina HiSeq System. Processing in the source paper ran as follows. A later analysis counted tens of millions of unique TCR beta chains across the 550 to 700 repertoires, and 10 million to 12 million of these chains were shared by at least two donors. Raw reads were error-corrected and collapsed into unique sequences by a nearest-neighbor algorithm in which closely related sequences were merged to remove PCR and sequencing errors. CDR3 sequences were aligned to IMGT reference sequences to assign V, D and J gene segments. For a sequence to be retained, a match of at least six nucleotides to both a V gene segment and a J gene segment was required. A rearrangement counted as productive if the CDR3 had no stop codons and remained in frame with V and J, and every other rearrangement counted as non-productive. Following IMGT convention, CDR3 was defined as the stretch from the second conserved V-encoded cysteine to the conserved J-encoded phenylalanine. The earlier analysis of approximately 590 of the donors excluded any sequence lacking an unambiguous match to a single V gene segment. An earlier analysis of a few hundred of the donors classified V segments as functional when productive rearrangements were above 56.7% and as segregating when the standard deviation between donors was above 5%. A statistical classification framework was built to diagnose cytomegalovirus status from the catalog of TCR beta chain sequences. V and J gene assignment, in a later analysis, came from comparing TCR nucleotide sequences with IMGT/GENE-DB human TR gene sequences. A later analysis assigned CDR3 sequences and most-parsimonious VDJ recombination scenarios with the TCRdist pipeline. In a later analysis, every TCR beta chain was defined by the combination of its CDR3 amino acid sequence and its V-gene family, and reads without a unique V-gene family were dropped. As a way to deal with suspected cross-contamination and a sequencing artifact, a later analysis dropped hundreds of nucleotide sequences that were highly shared and had low generation probability. A later analysis calculated a clonal expansion index for each public chain from normalized within-repertoire ranks of inferred template counts. Generation probabilities in a later analysis came from a VDJ recombination model fitted to out-of-frame rearrangements, and those results were checked against IGoR. A later analysis scored TCR-TCR, TCR-HLA and TCR-CMV co-occurrence with hypergeometric tests, applying a repertoire-size bias correction to TCR pairs. In a later analysis, false discovery rates were estimated by permuting HLA or CMV assignments 20 times. In a later analysis, co-occurring TCRs were grouped using DBSCAN, and TCRdist sequence similarity was added for clustering within HLA-allele-positive subsets. Repertoires with fewer than 30,000 or more than 120,000 public chains were left out of co-occurrence clustering, as were five repertoires with anomalous nucleotide sharing. The table was pulled from immuneACCESS by TCRdb, which kept in-frame rearrangements only. Such tables lose some clones; where checked, under half of the loss comes from unresolved V genes, and the rest has no known cause. V and J calls plus clone size are reproduced from that table; the DNA served to infer D and trimming. This sample is represented by around 110,000 clones; approximately 71% of them were singletons. Clones ranked in the top ten supply 2% to 2.5% of the sample.

V is reduced by 2 bases and J by 6 bases, leaving a spacing of 16 bases between them. The CDR3 spans 15 residues, from the cysteine through the phenylalanine. Of the read, only the CDR3 DNA is kept; its 45 bases are in frame from base 1. Looking up the germline V gene yields CDR1 MNHNS and CDR2 SASEGT. The cohort comprised several hundred healthy bone marrow donors. At the time of sampling, all cohort members were nominally healthy, though unrecorded immune exposures were likely present. The donor was CMV seronegative and belonged to the group of 352 seronegative cohort members. A peripheral blood sample was collected from each donor, and TCR beta sequencing was performed on peripheral blood mononuclear cells. Genomic DNA extraction from the blood cell samples was performed with the Qiagen DNeasy Blood Extraction Kit.

The receptor's source is a middle-aged man in good health and CMV-seronegative. The rearranged segments are TRBV6-1 and TRBJ1-1, with a tentative D gene TRBD1 over 6 matching bases. The sample was PBMCs. The nucleotides are TGTGCCAGCAGTGAACAGAACAGGGTGGCCGCTGAAGCTTTCTTT. It translates as CASSEQNRVAAEAFF.